These T cell receptor beta chains were read from a single sample in a study of regulatory T cells in long-lasting Graves disease. TCRdb recomputed calls from the multiplex PCR reads with MiXCR, one row per CDR3 protein. The table lists a few hundred thousand distinct CDR3 sequences, around a fifth of them singletons. Here the sequenced sample was peripheral blood mononuclear cells (PBMCs), taken when the disease was refractory, from a patient treated with antithyroid drugs. The receptors were sampled from a female donor with Graves disease. CDR3s include the opening cysteine and the closing phenylalanine or tryptophan. Each record gives: D gene, clone size, V gene, J gene, CDR3 length, CDR3 DNA, CDR3 protein. A D gene is named only where the DNA matches it firmly. Only some rows state a clone size, as once, few, many or a class for expanded clones.

NA	NA	TRBV7-9	TRBJ2-7	16	TGTGCCAGCAGCTTATCCCTGGGAGATCTAGGGAACGAGCAGTACTTC	CASSLSLGDLGNEQYF
NA	few	TRBV7-2	TRBJ1-5	15	TGTGCCAGCAGGTCGAGTGGGAATAGCAATCAGCCCCAGCATTTT	CASRSSGNSNQPQHF
TRBD1	many	TRBV28	TRBJ2-7	15	TGTGCCAGCCGTAGGGACAGGGGCTTTCCCTACGAGCAGTACTTC	CASRRDRGFPYEQYF
NA	many	TRBV28	TRBJ1-4	16	TGTGCCAGCAGTTCCTACAGGGACGCAACTAATGAAAAACTGTTTTTT	CASSSYRDATNEKLFF
TRBD2	NA	TRBV6-2/TRBV6-3	TRBJ2-7	15	TGTGCCAGCAGTCACACTAGCGGTCCCTCCTACGAGCAGTACTTC	CASSHTSGPSYEQYF
TRBD2	many	TRBV2	TRBJ2-7	16	TGTGCCAGCAGTGAAGCGTTGGCTAGCGGGACCTACGAGCAGTACTTC	CASSEALASGTYEQYF
TRBD2	few	TRBV29-1	TRBJ2-7	13	TGCAGCGTCCGGACTAGCGGGAGAGGCGAGCAGTACTTC	CSVRTSGRGEQYF
NA	few	TRBV2	TRBJ2-6	16	TGTGCCAGCAAGGAACAGGGCTTTTCCGGGGCCAACGTCCTGACTTTC	CASKEQGFSGANVLTF
TRBD2	many	TRBV5-1	TRBJ2-7	13	TGCGCCAGCAGCGTAGGGACTAGCGGCGAGCAGTACTTC	CASSVGTSGEQYF
NA	many	TRBV2	TRBJ2-7	14	TGTGCCAGCAGTGAAACCAGGACAACCTACGAGCAGTACTTC	CASSETRTTYEQYF
TRBD2	NA	TRBV27	TRBJ2-4	14	TGTGCCAGCAGTTTAGGCGGGAGCATTGACATTCAGTACTTC	CASSLGGSIDIQYF
NA	NA	TRBV5-1	TRBJ2-2	14	TGCGCCAGCAGCTTAGTGGGGCAATCCGGGGAGCTGTTTTTT	CASSLVGQSGELFF
NA	NA	TRBV7-8	TRBJ1-3	13	TGTGCCAGCAGCCCCCACACTGGAAACACCATATATTTT	CASSPHTGNTIYF
NA	NA	TRBV19	TRBJ2-1	16	TGTGCCAGTAGTATAGAGTTGACTACTAGGGGCAATGAGCAGTTCTTC	CASSIELTTRGNEQFF
NA	NA	TRBV5-1	TRBJ2-7	13	TGCGCCAGCAGCTTGGTGACCTCCTACGAGCAGTACTTC	CASSLVTSYEQYF
TRBD2	NA	TRBV20-1	TRBJ2-7	14	TGCAGTGGGGGCGCGGGAGGATTCCCCTACGAGCAGTACTTC	CSGGAGGFPYEQYF
NA	NA	TRBV18	TRBJ2-2	15	TGTGCCAGCTCACCACCCCAGGGGAACACCGGGGAGCTGTTTTTT	CASSPPQGNTGELFF
TRBD1	few	TRBV19	TRBJ2-7	18	TGTGCCAGTAGTATAGATCTTCTGGGACAGGGGGCGATCTACGAGCAGTACTTC	CASSIDLLGQGAIYEQYF
NA	many	TRBV28	TRBJ2-5	13	TGTGCCAGCGTCCGGGGACACCAAGAGACCCAGTACTTC	CASVRGHQETQYF
NA	few	TRBV12-3/TRBV12-4	TRBJ1-5	16	TGTGCCAGCAGTTTGGAGAGGGGCTCGGACAATCAGCCCCAGCATTTT	CASSLERGSDNQPQHF
NA	many	TRBV2	TRBJ2-5	13	TGTGCCAGTAGTGCGGAGTTCGCGGAGACCCAGTACTTC	CASSAEFAETQYF
NA	few	TRBV11-1	TRBJ2-5	14	TGTGCCAGCAGCTTAGGGGGGAACCCAGGGACCCAGTACTTC	CASSLGGNPGTQYF
TRBD2	NA	TRBV20-1	TRBJ2-7	15	TGCAGTGCTAGAGATCGGAGACTAGCGGGAGTGGAGCAGTACTTC	CSARDRRLAGVEQYF
TRBD1	once	TRBV20-1	TRBJ1-6	13	TGCAGTGCTGGGACAGGGGCTAAGTCACCCCTCCACTTT	CSAGTGAKSPLHF
TRBD1	few	TRBV5-1	TRBJ1-1	14	TGCGCCAGCAGCTACCAGGGGGCTGACACTGAAGCTTTCTTT	CASSYQGADTEAFF
NA	many	TRBV28	TRBJ1-4	13	TGTGCCAGCAGCCTTGCAACTAATGAAAAACTGTTTTTT	CASSLATNEKLFF
NA	many	TRBV2	TRBJ1-1	12	TGTGCCAGCAGTTACGGGGCGCGAGAAGTTTTCTTT	CASSYGAREVFF
NA	NA	TRBV18	TRBJ2-7	15	TGTGCCAGCTCACCACCGGGGGCCAGCACCTACGAGCAGTACTTC	CASSPPGASTYEQYF
NA	many	TRBV12-3/TRBV12-4	TRBJ2-5	14	TGTGCCAGCAGAATTAGCGGAACACAAGAGACCCAGTACTTC	CASRISGTQETQYF
NA	NA	TRBV14	TRBJ2-6	16	TGTGCCAGCAGTCACAGGTTTAGCTCTGGGGCCAACGTCCTGACTTTC	CASSHRFSSGANVLTF
NA	NA	TRBV20-1	TRBJ2-2	14	TGCAGTGCTAGAGTTTCGGAGAACACCGGGGAGCTGTTTTTT	CSARVSENTGELFF
TRBD1	many	TRBV6-1	TRBJ1-6	14	TGTGCCAGCAGTGAAATCAGGGGGAGTTCACCCCTCCACTTT	CASSEIRGSSPLHF
NA	many	TRBV28	TRBJ1-4	15	TGTGCCAGCAGTTTATCCGGCAGGGCTAATGAAAAACTGTTTTTT	CASSLSGRANEKLFF